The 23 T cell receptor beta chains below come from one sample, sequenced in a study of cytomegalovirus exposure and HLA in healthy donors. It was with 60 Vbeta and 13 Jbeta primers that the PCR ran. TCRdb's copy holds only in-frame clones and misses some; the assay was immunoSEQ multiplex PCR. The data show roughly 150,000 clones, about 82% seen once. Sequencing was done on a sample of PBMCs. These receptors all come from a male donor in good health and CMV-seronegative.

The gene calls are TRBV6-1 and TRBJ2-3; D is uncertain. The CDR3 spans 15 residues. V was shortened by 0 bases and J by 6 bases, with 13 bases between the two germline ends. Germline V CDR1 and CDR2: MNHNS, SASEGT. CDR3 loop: CASSEAVVPLDTQYF. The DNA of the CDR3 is TGTGCCAGCAGTGAAGCGGTGGTGCCACTCGATACGCAGTATTTT.

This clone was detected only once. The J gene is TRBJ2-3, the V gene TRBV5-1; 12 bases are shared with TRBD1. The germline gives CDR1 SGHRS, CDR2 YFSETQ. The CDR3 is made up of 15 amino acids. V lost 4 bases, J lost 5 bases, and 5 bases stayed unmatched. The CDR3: CASSVGQGAIDTQYF. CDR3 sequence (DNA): TGCGCCAGCAGCGTGGGACAGGGGGCCATAGATACGCAGTATTTT.

The CDR3 reads CASSLPGVGAVGSGANVLTF. CDR3 bases: TGTGCCAGCAGTTTGCCAGGGGTGGGGGCGGTTGGGTCTGGGGCCAACGTCCTGACTTTC. The V gene is TRBV2, the J gene TRBJ2-6; TRBD1 might be the D (6 bases). CDR1 SNHLY and CDR2 FYNNEI come from the germline V gene. V was cut by 5 bases and J by 1 base, with 24 bases left in between. This CDR3 has 20 amino acids.

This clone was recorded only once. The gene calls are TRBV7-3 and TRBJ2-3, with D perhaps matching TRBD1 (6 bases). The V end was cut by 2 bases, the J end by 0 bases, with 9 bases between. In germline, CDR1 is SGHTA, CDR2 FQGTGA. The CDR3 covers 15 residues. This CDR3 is CASSLGGQSTDTQYF. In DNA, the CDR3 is TGTGCCAGCAGCTTAGGTGGACAGAGCACAGATACGCAGTATTTT.

CDR3 loop: CASSEGPSPPEQYF. In nucleotides, the CDR3 is TGTGCCAGCAGCGAGGGTCCTTCCCCTCCCGAGCAGTACTTC. The chain is built from TRBV5-6 and TRBJ2-7; weak D call: TRBD2 (5 bases). The CDR3 contains 14 residues. Trimming left V 4 bases short and J 6 bases short, with 17 bases between. Germline V gene lookup returns CDR1 SGHDT and CDR2 YYEEEE.

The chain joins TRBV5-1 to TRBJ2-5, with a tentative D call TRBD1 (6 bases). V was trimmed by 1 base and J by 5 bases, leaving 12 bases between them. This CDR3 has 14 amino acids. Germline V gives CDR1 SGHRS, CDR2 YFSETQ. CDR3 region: CASSLWAGEETQYF. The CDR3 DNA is TGCGCCAGCAGCTTGTGGGCAGGGGAGGAGACCCAGTACTTC.

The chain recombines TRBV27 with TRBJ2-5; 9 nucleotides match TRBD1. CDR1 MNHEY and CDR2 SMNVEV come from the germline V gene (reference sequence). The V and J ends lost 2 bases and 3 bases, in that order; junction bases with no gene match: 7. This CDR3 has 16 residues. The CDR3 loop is CASSLPLGQGKETQYF. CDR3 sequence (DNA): TGTGCCAGCAGTTTACCCCTGGGACAGGGAAAAGAGACCCAGTACTTC.

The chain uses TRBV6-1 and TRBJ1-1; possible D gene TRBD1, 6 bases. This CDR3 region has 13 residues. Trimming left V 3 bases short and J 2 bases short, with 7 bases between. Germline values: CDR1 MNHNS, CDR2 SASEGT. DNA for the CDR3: TGTGCCAGCAGTGACAGGGGAAACACTGAAGCTTTCTTT. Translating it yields CASSDRGNTEAFF.

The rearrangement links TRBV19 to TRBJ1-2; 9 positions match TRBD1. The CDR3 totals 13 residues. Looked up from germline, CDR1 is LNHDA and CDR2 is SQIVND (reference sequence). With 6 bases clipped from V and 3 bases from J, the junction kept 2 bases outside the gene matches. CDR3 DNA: TGTGCCAGTAGCCGGGACAGGGACTATGGCTACACCTTC. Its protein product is CASSRDRDYGYTF.

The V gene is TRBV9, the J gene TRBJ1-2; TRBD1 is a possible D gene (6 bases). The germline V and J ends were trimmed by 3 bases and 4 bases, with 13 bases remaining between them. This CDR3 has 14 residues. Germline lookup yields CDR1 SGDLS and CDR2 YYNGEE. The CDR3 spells CASSARDISYGYTF. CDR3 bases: TGTGCCAGCAGCGCCCGGGACATCTCCTATGGCTACACCTTC.

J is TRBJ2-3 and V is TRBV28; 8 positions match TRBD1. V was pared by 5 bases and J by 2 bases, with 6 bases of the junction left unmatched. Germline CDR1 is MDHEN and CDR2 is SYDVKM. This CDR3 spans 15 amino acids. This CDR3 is CASSPSGQDTDTQYF. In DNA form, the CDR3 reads TGTGCCAGCAGTCCTTCGGGACAGGACACAGATACGCAGTATTTT.

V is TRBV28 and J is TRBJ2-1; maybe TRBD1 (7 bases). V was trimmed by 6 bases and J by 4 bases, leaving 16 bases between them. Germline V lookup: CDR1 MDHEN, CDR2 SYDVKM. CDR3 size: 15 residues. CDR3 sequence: CASRAEGAGYNEQFF. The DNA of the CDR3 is TGTGCCAGCAGGGCGGAGGGGGCCGGGTACAATGAGCAGTTCTTC.

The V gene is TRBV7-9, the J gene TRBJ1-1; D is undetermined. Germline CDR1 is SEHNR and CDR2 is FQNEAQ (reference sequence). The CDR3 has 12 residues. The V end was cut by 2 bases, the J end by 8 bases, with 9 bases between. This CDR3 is CASSLRRGEAFF. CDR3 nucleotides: TGTGCCAGCAGCTTAAGACGAGGGGAAGCTTTCTTT.

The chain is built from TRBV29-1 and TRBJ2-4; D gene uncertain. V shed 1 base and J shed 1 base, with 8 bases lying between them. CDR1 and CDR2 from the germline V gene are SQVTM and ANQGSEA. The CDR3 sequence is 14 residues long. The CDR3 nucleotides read TGCAGCGTTGAAGTTCTGCGTGCCAAAAACATTCAGTACTTC. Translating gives CSVEVLRAKNIQYF.

As DNA, the CDR3 is TGCGCCAGCAGCACCCGACTAGCGGGGGGGCAAGGTTACGAGCAGTACTTC. Its protein product is CASSTRLAGGQGYEQYF. The rearrangement uses TRBV4-1 and TRBJ2-7, with 14 nucleotides matching TRBD2. Trimming removed 5 bases from V and 4 bases from J; junction bases left unmatched: 10. The CDR3 extends over 17 amino acids. Germline V gene sequence: CDR1 MGHRA, CDR2 YSYEKL.

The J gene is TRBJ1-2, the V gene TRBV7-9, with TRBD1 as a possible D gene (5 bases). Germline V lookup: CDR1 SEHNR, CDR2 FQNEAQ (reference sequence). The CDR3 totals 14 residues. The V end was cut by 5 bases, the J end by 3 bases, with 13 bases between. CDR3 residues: CASSPARVDYGYTF. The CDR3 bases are TGTGCCAGCAGCCCTGCCAGGGTTGACTATGGCTACACCTTC.

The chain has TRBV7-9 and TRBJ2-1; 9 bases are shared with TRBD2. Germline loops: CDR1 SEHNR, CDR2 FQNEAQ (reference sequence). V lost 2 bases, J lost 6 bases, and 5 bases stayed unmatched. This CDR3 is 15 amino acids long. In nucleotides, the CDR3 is TGTGCCAGCAGCTTATATCTAGCGGGGTCCAATGAGCAGTTCTTC. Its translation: CASSLYLAGSNEQFF. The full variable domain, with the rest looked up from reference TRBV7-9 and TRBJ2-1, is DTGVSQNPRHKITKRGQNVTFRCDPISEHNRLYWYRQTLGQGPEFLTYFQNEAQLEKSRLLSDRFSAERPKGSFSTLEIQRTEQGDSAMYLCASSLYLAGSNEQFFGPGTRLTVL.

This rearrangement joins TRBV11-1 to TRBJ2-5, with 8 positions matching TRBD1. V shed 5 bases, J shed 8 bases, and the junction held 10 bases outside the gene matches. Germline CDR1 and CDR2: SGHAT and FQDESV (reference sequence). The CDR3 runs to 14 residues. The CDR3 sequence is CASSEGQGSATQYF. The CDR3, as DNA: TGTGCCAGCAGCGAAGGACAGGGTTCCGCTACCCAGTACTTC.

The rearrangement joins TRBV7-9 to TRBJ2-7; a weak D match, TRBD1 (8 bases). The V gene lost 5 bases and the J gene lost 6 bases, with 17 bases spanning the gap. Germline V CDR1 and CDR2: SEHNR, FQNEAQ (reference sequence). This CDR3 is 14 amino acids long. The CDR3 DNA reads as TGTGCCAGCAGCGATGGACAGGGAGGGGGCGAGCAGTACTTC. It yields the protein CASSDGQGGGEQYF. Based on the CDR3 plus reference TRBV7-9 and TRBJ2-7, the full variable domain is DTGVSQNPRHKITKRGQNVTFRCDPISEHNRLYWYRQTLGQGPEFLTYFQNEAQLEKSRLLSDRFSAERPKGSFSTLEIQRTEQGDSAMYLCASSDGQGGGEQYFGPGTRLTVT.

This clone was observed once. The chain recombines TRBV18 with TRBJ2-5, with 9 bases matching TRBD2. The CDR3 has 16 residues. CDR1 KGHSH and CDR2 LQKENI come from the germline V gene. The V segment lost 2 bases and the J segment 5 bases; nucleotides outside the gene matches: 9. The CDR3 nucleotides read TGTGCCAGCTCACCAACGTTAGCGGGAGAAAGGGAGACCCAGTACTTC. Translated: CASSPTLAGERETQYF.

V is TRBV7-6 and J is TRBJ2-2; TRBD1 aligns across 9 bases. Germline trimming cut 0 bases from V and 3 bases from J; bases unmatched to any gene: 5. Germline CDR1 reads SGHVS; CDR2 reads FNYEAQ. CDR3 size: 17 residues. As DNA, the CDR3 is TGTGCCAGCAGCTTAGCCCAGGGACAGGGACACACCGGGGAGCTGTTTTTT. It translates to CASSLAQGQGHTGELFF.

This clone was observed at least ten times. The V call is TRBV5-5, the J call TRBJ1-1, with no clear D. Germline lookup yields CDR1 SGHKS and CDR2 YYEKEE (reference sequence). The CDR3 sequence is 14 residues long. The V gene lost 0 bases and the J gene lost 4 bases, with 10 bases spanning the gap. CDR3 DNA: TGTGCCAGCAGCTTGGTTGGGAGGAGCACTGAAGCTTTCTTT. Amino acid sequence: CASSLVGRSTEAFF.

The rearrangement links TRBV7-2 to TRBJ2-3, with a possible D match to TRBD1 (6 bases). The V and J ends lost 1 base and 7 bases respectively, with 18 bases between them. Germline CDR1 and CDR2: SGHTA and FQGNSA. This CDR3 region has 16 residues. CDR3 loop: CASSLVNRAPRYTQYF. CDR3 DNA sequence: TGTGCCAGCAGCTTAGTGAACAGGGCACCTAGATATACGCAGTATTTT.